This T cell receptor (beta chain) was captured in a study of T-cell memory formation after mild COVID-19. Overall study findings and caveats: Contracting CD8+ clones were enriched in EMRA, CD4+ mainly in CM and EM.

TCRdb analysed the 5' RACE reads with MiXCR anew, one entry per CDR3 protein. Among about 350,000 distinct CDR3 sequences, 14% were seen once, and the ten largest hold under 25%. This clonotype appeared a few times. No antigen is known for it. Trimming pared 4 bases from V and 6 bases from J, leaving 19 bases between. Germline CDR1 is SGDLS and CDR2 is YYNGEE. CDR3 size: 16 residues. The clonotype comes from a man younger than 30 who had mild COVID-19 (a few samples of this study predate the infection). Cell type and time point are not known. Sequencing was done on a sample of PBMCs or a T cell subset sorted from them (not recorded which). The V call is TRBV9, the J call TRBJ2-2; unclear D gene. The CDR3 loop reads CASSPRPPGRAGELFF. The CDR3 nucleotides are TGTGCCAGCAGCCCCCGCCCCCCCGGGCGAGCCGGGGAGCTGTTTTTT.